The rows below give T cell receptor beta chains drawn from one sample of a study of OX40 agonist ivuxolimab in advanced cancers. Measured with immunoSEQ multiplex PCR; TCRdb has only the in-frame clones, and not every one. The sample carries approximately 50,000 clones, around 86% recorded once. Source: CD4+ or CD8+ T cells sorted from blood, taken in a trial of the OX40 agonist ivuxolimab. The receptors were sampled from an adult with an advanced solid tumor such as melanoma, head and neck, liver or kidney cancer. The CDR3 runs from the conserved cysteine through the conserved F or W. D genes are given only for firm matches. Clone size is not always given. Where it is, it says once, few, many or a class for expanded clones.

d_gene | abundance | len | j_gene | v_gene | CDR3nt | CDR3aa
- | few | 15 | TRBJ1-4 | TRBV4-1 | TGCGCCAGCAGCCAAGATGCAGGGTCTAATGAAAAACTGTTTTTT | CASSQDAGSNEKLFF
TRBD2 | - | 15 | TRBJ2-7 | TRBV28 | TGTGCCAGCAGTTTATATCAAGCGGGACCCTACGAGCAGTACTTC | CASSLYQAGPYEQYF
- | - | 12 | TRBJ2-5 | TRBV2 | TGTGCCAGCAGTACAGGAAAAGAGACCCAGTACTTC | CASSTGKETQYF
- | - | 15 | TRBJ2-7 | TRBV5-1 | TGCGCCAGCAGTCCGAGAGGGCAGGGCAGGTACGAGCAGTACTTC | CASSPRGQGRYEQYF
- | - | 15 | TRBJ1-5 | TRBV7-2 | TGTGCCAGCAGCTTAGGTTGGGGGGGCACTCAGCCCCAGCATTTT | CASSLGWGGTQPQHF
TRBD2 | - | 14 | TRBJ2-7 | TRBV7-2 | TGTGCCAGCAGCCGCGAGCGGGAGTTTAACGAGCAGTACTTC | CASSREREFNEQYF
- | - | 15 | TRBJ1-5 | TRBV6-1 | TGTGCCAGCAGTGAGGGGTCGGGGGCAAAGCAGCCCCAGCATTTT | CASSEGSGAKQPQHF
TRBD2 | - | 17 | TRBJ2-3 | TRBV11-3 | TGTGCCAGCAGCCCTATGGGTAGCGGGAGGGCCGGAGATACGCAGTATTTT | CASSPMGSGRAGDTQYF
- | - | 13 | TRBJ2-5 | TRBV5-1 | TGCGCCAGCAGCTTGTGGGTCCAAGAGACCCAGTACTTC | CASSLWVQETQYF
- | - | 11 | TRBJ2-1 | TRBV5-1 | TGCGCCAGCGGACTTTACAATGAGCAGTTCTTC | CASGLYNEQFF
TRBD2 | once | 16 | TRBJ2-3 | TRBV18 | TGTGCCAGCTCACCACGTTTGGGAGGGTCGCCAGATACGCAGTATTTT | CASSPRLGGSPDTQYF
TRBD1 | - | 12 | TRBJ1-1 | TRBV6-5 | TGTGCCAGCAGTTACTCGGGACAGAGGGCTTTCTTT | CASSYSGQRAFF
- | - | 16 | TRBJ1-1 | TRBV4-1 | TGCGCCAGCAGCCATGCGACAGGAAGGAAGAACACTGAAGCTTTCTTT | CASSHATGRKNTEAFF
TRBD2 | - | 14 | TRBJ2-5 | TRBV7-6 | TGTGCCAGCAGGGCGGGAGTTGGGGGGGAGACCCAGTACTTC | CASRAGVGGETQYF
- | - | 16 | TRBJ1-4 | TRBV7-9 | TGTGCCAGCAGCTTAGTGGTGGGGAGAGGGAGTGAAAAACTGTTTTTT | CASSLVVGRGSEKLFF
- | - | 16 | TRBJ2-5 | TRBV7-9 | TGTGCCAGCAGCTCCCCCGCTCTAGGGTCGGGGGAGACCCAGTACTTC | CASSSPALGSGETQYF
TRBD2 | - | 13 | TRBJ2-7 | TRBV5-4 | TGTGCCAGCAGCTTGGGGGAGGGCGGAGAGCAGTACTTC | CASSLGEGGEQYF